The 20 T cell receptor beta chains listed next were all sequenced from one sample in a study of neurological immune-mediated disorders. TCRdb re-analysed the 5' RACE reads in MiXCR, keeping a single row per CDR3 protein. Altogether about 74,000 distinct CDR3 sequences are present, roughly 5.6% being singletons, with the ten largest covering 6.5% to 9%. The material sequenced was PBMCs. The source is a man aged 18 to 29 with multiple sclerosis.

This chain uses TRBV24-1 with TRBJ2-5; D gene unclear. The germline V gene encodes CDR1 KGHDR and CDR2 SFDVKD. The CDR3 loop spans 14 amino acids. The germline V and J ends were trimmed by 3 bases and 7 bases, with 14 bases remaining between them. CDR3 bases: TGTGCCACCAGTGATAGGCGTTTTGGGGTGACCCAGTACTTC. Amino acid sequence: CATSDRRFGVTQYF.

This clonotype was recorded many times. This chain's CDR3 is CAWSVGQGVRQPQHF. CDR3 in DNA: TGTGCCTGGAGTGTGGGACAGGGCGTGCGACAGCCCCAGCATTTT. The V and J genes are TRBV30 and TRBJ1-5; 9 bases align to TRBD1. Germline V gene lookup returns CDR1 GTSNPN and CDR2 SVGIG (reference sequence). This CDR3 is built from 15 residues. V dropped 0 bases and J dropped 7; count of bases not matched to a gene: 7. The full variable domain, its missing parts supplied by reference TRBV30 and TRBJ1-5, is SQTIHQWPATLVQPVGSPLSLECTVEGTSNPNLYWYRQAAGRGLQLLFYSVGIGQISSEVPQNLSASRPQDRQFILSSKKLLLSDSGFYLCAWSVGQGVRQPQHFGDGTRLSIL.

This clonotype was counted many times. The chain couples TRBV6-6 to TRBJ1-1; a weak D match, TRBD1 (5 bases). V was cut by 2 bases and J by 2 bases, with 12 bases left in between. From germline, CDR1 is MNHNY and CDR2 SVGAGI (reference sequence). The CDR3 consists of 15 residues. The CDR3, as DNA: TGTGCCAGCAGTTACCCGGGACGGATAAACACTGAAGCTTTCTTT. It is translated as CASSYPGRINTEAFF.

The chain carries TRBV20-1 and TRBJ2-7; D gene ambiguous. Germline V gives CDR1 DFQATT, CDR2 SNEGSKA (reference sequence). The CDR3 is made up of 10 amino acids. The ends were cut back, 6 bases at V and 4 bases at J, with 7 bases in the middle. CDR3 protein: CSANLYEQYF. The CDR3 bases are TGCAGTGCAAACCTTTACGAGCAGTACTTC.

This clonotype was detected many times. V usage is TRBV7-2 and J usage is TRBJ2-7, with 10 nucleotides matching TRBD2. V lost 3 bases to trimming and J lost 5 bases; unmatched junction nucleotides: 7. This CDR3 has 15 residues. Germline-derived CDR1 and CDR2 are SGHTA and FQGNSA. CDR3 sequence (DNA): TGTGCCAGCAGCTTCCTAGCGGGAGCCGGGAACGAGCAGTACTTC. It encodes CASSFLAGAGNEQYF.

This clonotype was counted a few times. This may be a read error, as it is one base from a much larger clone. V is TRBV5-1 and J is TRBJ2-1; no clear D. CDR3 length: 13 amino acids. V lost 3 bases, J lost 8 bases, and 12 bases lay in between. Germline loops: CDR1 SGHRS, CDR2 YFSETQ. CDR3 coding DNA: TGCGCCAGCAGCTCGGAAGCCGAGGATGAGCAGTTCTTC. Amino acids: CASSSEAEDEQFF.

This clonotype was picked up many times. At one end the junction does not follow the germline gene, possibly because of a read error. The chain uses TRBV15 and TRBJ1-5, with TRBD1 matching over 9 bases. Germline V gene lookup returns CDR1 LNHNV and CDR2 YYDKDF (reference sequence). CDR3 length: 15 amino acids. CDR3 loop: CATSRDRASNQPQNF. The CDR3 nucleotides are TGTGCCACCAGCCGGGACAGGGCTAGCAATCAGCCCCAGAATTTT.

This clonotype was found many times. The gene calls are TRBV28 and TRBJ1-1; D is perhaps TRBD1 (6 bases). The CDR3 loop spans 13 amino acids. Germline CDR1 and CDR2: MDHEN and SYDVKM. Trimming took 6 bases from V and 4 from J, leaving 12 bases between them. CDR3 DNA: TGTGCCAGCAGCCCCGGCAGGGGCACTGAAGCTTTCTTT. Protein product: CASSPGRGTEAFF.

This clonotype was observed a handful of times. The chain combines TRBV27 with TRBJ2-1, with a possible D match to TRBD2 (5 bases). This CDR3 contains 13 residues. V was pared by 5 bases and J by 7 bases, with 12 bases between. In germline, CDR1 is MNHEY, CDR2 SMNVEV (reference sequence). CDR3 protein: CASSGSVLNEQFF. The CDR3 nucleotides are TGTGCCAGCAGTGGTAGCGTACTAAATGAGCAGTTCTTC.

In its sample, this clonotype was seen many times. The chain has TRBV20-1 and TRBJ2-2; D may be TRBD1 (6 bases). The CDR3 length is 11 residues. Germline CDR1 DFQATT, CDR2 SNEGSKA (reference sequence). Trimming removed 6 bases at V and 7 bases at J, with 9 bases between. DNA for the CDR3: TGCAGTGCCAGGGGTAACGGGGAGCTGTTTTTT. This codes for CSARGNGELFF.

This clonotype occurred many times. The rearrangement uses TRBV5-5 and TRBJ2-3; 10 bases are shared with TRBD2. The germline V gene has CDR1 SGHKS and CDR2 YYEKEE (reference sequence). The V segment lost 4 bases and the J segment 2 bases; nucleotides outside the gene matches: 4. This CDR3 has 15 amino acids. The CDR3 coding sequence is TGTGCCAGCAGCCAACTAGCGGGACTCACAGATACGCAGTATTTT. Its translation: CASSQLAGLTDTQYF.

In its sample, this clonotype was seen many times. This chain connects TRBV10-3 to TRBJ2-1; D is perhaps TRBD1 or TRBD2 (6 bases each). The V gene lost 3 bases and the J gene lost 4 bases, with 13 bases spanning the gap. This CDR3 has 15 residues. Germline V CDR1 and CDR2: ENHRY, SYGVKD. CDR3 amino acids: CAISDGRRGYNEQFF. The CDR3 coding sequence is TGTGCCATCAGTGATGGGCGGAGGGGGTACAATGAGCAGTTCTTC.

This clonotype has a count of ten or more. This chain connects TRBV24-1 to TRBJ2-2, with 13 bases identical to TRBD2. The CDR3 sequence is 16 residues long. The J segment lost 8 bases and the V segment lost 5 bases, leaving 7 bases of the junction unmatched. Germline CDR1 KGHDR, CDR2 SFDVKD. The DNA of the CDR3 is TGTGCCACCAGTGGAGAACTAGCGGGAGGGCCTGGGGAGCTGTTTTTT. Residues: CATSGELAGGPGELFF.

This clonotype has at least ten counts. The chain uses TRBV7-9 and TRBJ1-6; unclear D gene. Trimming took 5 bases from V and 6 from J, leaving 8 bases between them. The CDR3 extends over 13 amino acids. Germline CDR1 and CDR2: SEHNR and FQNEAQ (reference sequence). The DNA for the CDR3 is TGTGCCAGCAGCCGGAACATTAATTCACCCCTCCACTTT. This gives the protein CASSRNINSPLHF.

Many counts were recorded for this clonotype. This chain joins TRBV20-1 and TRBJ2-1; TRBD2 aligns across 7 bases. In germline, CDR1 is DFQATT, CDR2 SNEGSKA (reference sequence). V gave up 4 bases and J gave up 5 bases; unmatched junction bases: 8. The CDR3 is made up of 14 amino acids. In DNA form, the CDR3 reads TGCAGTGCTATCGAGGGGACTACCCACAATGAGCAGTTCTTC. This translates into CSAIEGTTHNEQFF.

This clonotype was detected ten times or more. The genes are TRBV11-2 and TRBJ1-1; 7 bases match TRBD1. J gave up 5 bases and V 5 bases, and 26 bases lay outside the gene matches. The germline V gene has CDR1 SGHAT and CDR2 FQNNGV. This CDR3 has 20 amino acids. CDR3 in DNA: TGTGCCAGCAGCCTTCATTGGTACCGGGACAGACTTTCAAGGGGGACTGAAGCTTTCTTT. This gives the protein CASSLHWYRDRLSRGTEAFF.

Points on this clonotype: The junction departs from the called germline gene at one end, perhaps through a read error. The genes are TRBV6-1 and TRBJ1-6; the D gene is possibly TRBD1 (5 bases). Germline CDR1 MNHNS, CDR2 SASEGT. The CDR3 length is 15 residues. CDR3 loop: CASSGQTTYNSPLNF. DNA of the CDR3: TGTGCCAGCAGTGGACAGACGACCTATAATTCACCCCTCAACTTT.

This clonotype was seen ten or more times. The chain employs TRBV7-2 and TRBJ2-3; maybe TRBD1 (5 bases). The CDR3 covers 17 residues. V was cut by 2 bases and J by 4 bases, with 19 bases left in between. Germline V gene sequence: CDR1 SGHTA, CDR2 FQGNSA. The CDR3 DNA sequence: TGTGCCAGCAGCTTACGCAAGCAGGGTGCGGACCCAGATACGCAGTATTTT. Translation gives CASSLRKQGADPDTQYF.

Ten or more counts support this clonotype. The CDR3 protein is CASSLTGAAGTEAFF. The CDR3, as DNA: TGTGCCAGCAGCTTAACAGGGGCTGCCGGCACTGAAGCTTTCTTT. V and J are TRBV7-9 and TRBJ1-1; 7 bases fit TRBD1. The germline CDR1 and CDR2 sequences are SEHNR and FQNEAQ (reference sequence). The CDR3 runs to 15 residues. J gave up 4 bases and V 2 bases, and 7 bases lay outside the gene matches.

This clonotype was recorded many times. The gene calls are TRBV7-2 and TRBJ1-1; D unclear. Trimming shortened V by 3 bases and J by 0 bases, and 8 bases separated the two germline ends. The germline gives CDR1 SGHTA, CDR2 FQGNSA. The CDR3 runs 14 residues. CDR3 sequence reads: CASSLRTLNTEAFF. The CDR3 DNA sequence: TGTGCCAGCAGCTTGAGGACTCTGAACACTGAAGCTTTCTTT. The full variable domain, its missing parts supplied by reference TRBV7-2 and TRBJ1-1, is GAGVSQSPSNKVTEKGKDVELRCDPISGHTALYWYRQSLGQGLEFLIYFQGNSAPDKSGLPSDRFSAERTGGSVSTLTIQRTQQEDSAVYLCASSLRTLNTEAFFGQGTRLTVV.